This is a list of T cell receptor beta chains from one sample in a study of blood T cells in healthy people across ages. TCRdb re-called the 5' RACE reads with MiXCR, one entry per CDR3 protein. This table has about 970,000 distinct CDR3 sequences, 45% to 60% appearing once. Sequencing was done on a sample of blood. The receptors were sampled from a woman aged 55-69 years in good health. CDR3s include the opening cysteine and the closing phenylalanine or tryptophan. D genes are given only for firm matches. Expanded clones are given a class, and other clones once, few, many or no size at all.

d_gene: -
v_gene: TRBV7-9
j_gene: TRBJ2-3
abundance: -
CDR3aa: CASSLAEAGAPDAQYF
CDR3nt: TGTGCCAGCAGCTTAGCTGAGGCAGGAGCCCCAGATGCGCAGTATTTT

d_gene: TRBD2
v_gene: TRBV7-9
j_gene: TRBJ2-5
abundance: -
CDR3aa: CASSTKLAGVETQYF
CDR3nt: TGTGCCAGCAGCACCAAACTAGCGGGAGTAGAGACCCAGTACTTC

d_gene: -
v_gene: TRBV11-2
j_gene: TRBJ2-4
abundance: -
CDR3aa: CASRTTGARSPKNIQYF
CDR3nt: TGTGCCAGCAGGACTACAGGAGCCCGCAGTCCCAAAAACATTCAGTACTTC

d_gene: -
v_gene: TRBV12-3/TRBV12-4
j_gene: TRBJ2-5
abundance: few
CDR3aa: CASSIRRTQYF
CDR3nt: TGTGCCAGCAGTATTAGAAGAACCCAGTACTTC

d_gene: -
v_gene: TRBV7-2
j_gene: TRBJ2-3
abundance: -
CDR3aa: CASSLVGPGARLRDTQYF
CDR3nt: TGTGCCAGCAGCTTAGTGGGGCCGGGGGCGCGACTGAGAGATACGCAGTATTTT

d_gene: -
v_gene: TRBV12-3/TRBV12-4
j_gene: TRBJ1-5
abundance: -
CDR3aa: CASSDTGSPYSNQPQHF
CDR3nt: TGTGCCAGCAGCGACACAGGGTCCCCATATAGCAATCAGCCCCAGCATTTT

d_gene: TRBD2
v_gene: TRBV5-8
j_gene: TRBJ2-1
abundance: -
CDR3aa: CASSINRLAGRGEQFF
CDR3nt: TGTGCCAGCAGCATAAACCGACTAGCGGGACGGGGTGAGCAGTTCTTC

d_gene: -
v_gene: TRBV19
j_gene: TRBJ1-1
abundance: -
CDR3aa: CASSIIGWRQQAFF
CDR3nt: TGTGCCAGTAGTATAATAGGATGGCGGCAGCAAGCTTTCTTT

d_gene: TRBD2
v_gene: TRBV13
j_gene: TRBJ2-7
abundance: few
CDR3aa: CASSFYSGGGYEQYF
CDR3nt: TGTGCCAGCAGCTTCTATAGCGGGGGGGGCTACGAGCAGTACTTC

d_gene: TRBD1
v_gene: TRBV10-1
j_gene: TRBJ2-5
abundance: -
CDR3aa: CASSEGTVRQETQYF
CDR3nt: TGCGCCAGCAGTGAAGGGACAGTTAGACAAGAGACCCAGTACTTC

d_gene: -
v_gene: TRBV11-2
j_gene: TRBJ2-1
abundance: -
CDR3aa: CASSLDARLDEQFF
CDR3nt: TGTGCCAGCAGCTTAGATGCTCGGCTGGATGAGCAGTTCTTC

d_gene: -
v_gene: TRBV6-1
j_gene: TRBJ2-5
abundance: once
CDR3aa: CASTPGRSTQETQYF
CDR3nt: TGTGCCAGCACTCCGGGACGCAGCACCCAAGAGACCCAGTACTTC

d_gene: -
v_gene: TRBV29-1
j_gene: TRBJ2-3
abundance: -
CDR3aa: CSVVQGTDTQYF
CDR3nt: TGCAGCGTTGTTCAGGGGACAGATACGCAGTATTTT

d_gene: -
v_gene: TRBV20-1
j_gene: TRBJ1-6
abundance: few
CDR3aa: CSARAAGVRTTNSPLHF
CDR3nt: TGCAGTGCTAGAGCGGCGGGGGTCAGAACAACTAATTCACCCCTCCACTTT

d_gene: -
v_gene: TRBV9
j_gene: TRBJ2-7
abundance: -
CDR3aa: CASSVGTRSSYEQYF
CDR3nt: TGTGCCAGCAGCGTAGGAACGAGAAGCTCCTACGAGCAGTACTTC

d_gene: -
v_gene: TRBV10-1
j_gene: TRBJ2-7
abundance: -
CDR3aa: CASSQRRSAEQYF
CDR3nt: TGCGCCAGCAGTCAAAGGAGGTCCGCCGAGCAGTACTTC

d_gene: TRBD1
v_gene: TRBV29-1
j_gene: TRBJ2-3
abundance: few
CDR3aa: CSVELGQGGDDTQYF
CDR3nt: TGCAGCGTTGAACTGGGACAGGGAGGAGACGATACGCAGTATTTT

d_gene: -
v_gene: TRBV9
j_gene: TRBJ2-4
abundance: -
CDR3aa: CASSVESGAAKNIQYF
CDR3nt: TGTGCCAGCAGCGTAGAAAGCGGTGCTGCCAAAAACATTCAGTACTTC

d_gene: -
v_gene: TRBV2
j_gene: TRBJ2-7
abundance: once
CDR3aa: CASNGRRVQEQYF
CDR3nt: TGTGCCAGCAACGGTCGTAGGGTCCAAGAGCAGTACTTC

d_gene: TRBD1
v_gene: TRBV20-1
j_gene: TRBJ2-3
abundance: few
CDR3aa: CSETSPDRFTDTQYF
CDR3nt: TGCAGCGAAACCTCTCCGGACAGGTTCACAGATACGCAGTATTTT

d_gene: TRBD1
v_gene: TRBV5-1
j_gene: TRBJ1-2
abundance: few
CDR3aa: CASSLDPGQDYGYTF
CDR3nt: TGCGCCAGCAGCTTAGATCCTGGACAGGACTATGGCTACACCTTC

d_gene: -
v_gene: TRBV28
j_gene: TRBJ2-1
abundance: once
CDR3aa: CASSSRVVEQFF
CDR3nt: TGTGCCAGCAGTTCAAGGGTGGTTGAGCAGTTCTTC

d_gene: TRBD2
v_gene: TRBV7-2
j_gene: TRBJ2-3
abundance: -
CDR3aa: CASSLDRREGGTDTQYF
CDR3nt: TGTGCCAGCAGCTTAGACAGGCGGGAGGGAGGCACAGATACGCAGTATTTT

d_gene: -
v_gene: TRBV6-5
j_gene: TRBJ2-1
abundance: -
CDR3aa: CASRGANEQFF
CDR3nt: TGTGCCAGCAGAGGTGCCAATGAGCAGTTCTTC

d_gene: -
v_gene: TRBV6-5
j_gene: TRBJ2-1
abundance: -
CDR3aa: CASSYSIGTLAYNEQFF
CDR3nt: TGTGCCAGCAGTTACTCGATTGGGACACTCGCCTACAATGAGCAGTTCTTC

d_gene: TRBD2
v_gene: TRBV11-2
j_gene: TRBJ2-1
abundance: few
CDR3aa: CASSPGLAGVLNEQFF
CDR3nt: TGTGCCAGCAGCCCAGGACTAGCGGGAGTGTTAAATGAGCAGTTCTTC

d_gene: -
v_gene: TRBV6-6
j_gene: TRBJ1-5
abundance: -
CDR3aa: CASSPTHPDQPQHF
CDR3nt: TGTGCCAGCAGCCCTACTCACCCAGACCAGCCCCAGCATTTT

d_gene: -
v_gene: TRBV28
j_gene: TRBJ2-7
abundance: few
CDR3aa: CASGRGGPYEQYF
CDR3nt: TGTGCCAGCGGTAGGGGCGGCCCCTACGAGCAGTACTTC

d_gene: -
v_gene: TRBV12-3/TRBV12-4
j_gene: TRBJ2-3
abundance: -
CDR3aa: CASRDSGGGTDTQYF
CDR3nt: TGTGCCAGCAGAGACAGCGGAGGGGGAACAGATACGCAGTATTTT

d_gene: -
v_gene: TRBV5-1
j_gene: TRBJ2-1
abundance: few
CDR3aa: CASSLGDLSYNEQFF
CDR3nt: TGCGCCAGCAGCTTGGGGGATTTATCCTACAATGAGCAGTTCTTC

d_gene: TRBD2
v_gene: TRBV6-1
j_gene: TRBJ2-7
abundance: -
CDR3aa: CASTQSGTSSYELYF
CDR3nt: TGTGCCAGCACCCAGAGCGGGACTAGCTCCTACGAGCTGTACTTC

d_gene: TRBD1
v_gene: TRBV5-1
j_gene: TRBJ2-5
abundance: few
CDR3aa: CASSWRGDRGRSETQYF
CDR3nt: TGCGCCAGCAGCTGGAGAGGGGACAGGGGGCGTTCGGAGACCCAGTACTTC

d_gene: -
v_gene: TRBV13
j_gene: TRBJ2-1
abundance: few
CDR3aa: CASRGASFSWEQFF
CDR3nt: TGTGCCAGCAGAGGGGCCTCTTTTTCCTGGGAGCAGTTCTTC

d_gene: -
v_gene: TRBV2
j_gene: TRBJ1-1
abundance: -
CDR3aa: CASTREGGMNTEAFF
CDR3nt: TGTGCCAGCACCAGGGAGGGAGGAATGAACACTGAAGCTTTCTTT

d_gene: -
v_gene: TRBV5-1
j_gene: TRBJ2-6
abundance: -
CDR3aa: CASSLALEGIFSGANVLTF
CDR3nt: TGCGCCAGCAGCTTGGCCCTAGAGGGAATTTTTTCTGGGGCCAACGTCCTGACTTTC

d_gene: -
v_gene: TRBV14
j_gene: TRBJ1-6
abundance: once
CDR3aa: CASSQEFGNSPLHF
CDR3nt: TGTGCCAGCAGCCAAGAGTTTGGAAATTCACCCCTCCACTTT

d_gene: -
v_gene: TRBV4-2
j_gene: TRBJ2-3
abundance: -
CDR3aa: CASRTPGGRPDTQYF
CDR3nt: TGTGCCAGCAGAACTCCCGGTGGGCGACCAGATACGCAGTATTTT

d_gene: TRBD2
v_gene: TRBV7-9
j_gene: TRBJ2-7
abundance: once
CDR3aa: CASSLTLTSGRSGYEQYF
CDR3nt: TGTGCCAGCAGCTTAACATTGACTAGCGGGAGGTCCGGGTACGAGCAGTACTTC

d_gene: TRBD2
v_gene: TRBV7-2
j_gene: TRBJ2-1
abundance: -
CDR3aa: CASSIGLAAPYNEQFF
CDR3nt: TGTGCCAGCAGCATCGGACTAGCGGCCCCTTACAATGAGCAGTTCTTC

d_gene: TRBD1
v_gene: TRBV28
j_gene: TRBJ2-6
abundance: -
CDR3aa: CASSFPRGFNLANVLTF
CDR3nt: TGTGCCAGCAGTTTCCCCAGGGGGTTCAACTTGGCCAACGTCCTGACTTTC

d_gene: -
v_gene: TRBV3-1
j_gene: TRBJ1-6
abundance: -
CDR3aa: CASSSRGNSPHHF
CDR3nt: TGTGCCAGCAGCTCCCGAGGGAATTCACCCCACCACTTT